This entry features one T cell receptor (beta chain) sequence. As yet, its antigen is unknown. This sample stems from a study of cytomegalovirus exposure and HLA in healthy donors. Findings and limits, study-wide: Later on, an analysis found that several of the most significant clusters appeared to be linked to common viral pathogens, which included parvovirus B19.

A multiplex PCR was run with 60 Vbeta primers and 13 Jbeta primers. Measured with immunoSEQ multiplex PCR; TCRdb has only the in-frame clones, and not every one. This sample has roughly 110,000 clones, with 79% found just once. CDR1 is MNHNY and CDR2 is SVGAGI in the germline V gene (reference sequence). CDR3 length: 14 residues. V lost 6 bases to trimming and J lost 5 bases, with 16 bases between them. Material: PBMCs. The chain combines TRBV6-6 with TRBJ1-1; D unresolved. The origin of this receptor is a woman between 18 and 29 years old in good health and CMV-seropositive. The CDR3 DNA is TGTGCCAGCAGCACGGGTCTCCCCGGGACTGAAGCTTTCTTT. Translation gives CASSTGLPGTEAFF.